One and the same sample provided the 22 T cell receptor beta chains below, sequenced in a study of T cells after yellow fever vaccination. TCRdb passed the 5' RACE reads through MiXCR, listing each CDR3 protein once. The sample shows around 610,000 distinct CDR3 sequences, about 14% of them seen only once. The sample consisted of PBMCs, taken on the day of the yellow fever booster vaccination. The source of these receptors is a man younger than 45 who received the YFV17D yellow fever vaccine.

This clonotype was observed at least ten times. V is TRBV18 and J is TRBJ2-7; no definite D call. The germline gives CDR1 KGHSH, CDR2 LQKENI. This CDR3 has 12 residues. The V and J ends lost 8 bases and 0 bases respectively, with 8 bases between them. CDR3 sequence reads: CASSPSSYEQYF. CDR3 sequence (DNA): TGTGCCAGCAGCCCCAGCTCCTACGAGCAGTACTTC.

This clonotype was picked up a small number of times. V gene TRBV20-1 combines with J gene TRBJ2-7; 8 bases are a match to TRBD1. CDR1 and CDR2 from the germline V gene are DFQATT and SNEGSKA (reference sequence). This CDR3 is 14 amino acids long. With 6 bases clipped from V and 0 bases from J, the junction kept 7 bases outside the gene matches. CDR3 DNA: TGCAGTGCGGCAGGACAGGGCTACTCCTACGAGCAGTACTTC. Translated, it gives CSAAGQGYSYEQYF.

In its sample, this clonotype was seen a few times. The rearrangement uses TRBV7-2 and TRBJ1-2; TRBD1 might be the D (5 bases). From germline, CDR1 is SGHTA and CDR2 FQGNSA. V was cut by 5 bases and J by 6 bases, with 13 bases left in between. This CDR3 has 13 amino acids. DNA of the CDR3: TGTGCCAGCAGCACACGGGGGGGTAATGGCTACACCTTC. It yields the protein CASSTRGGNGYTF. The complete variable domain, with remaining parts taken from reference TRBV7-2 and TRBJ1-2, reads GAGVSQSPSNKVTEKGKDVELRCDPISGHTALYWYRQSLGQGLEFLIYFQGNSAPDKSGLPSDRFSAERTGGSVSTLTIQRTQQEDSAVYLCASSTRGGNGYTFGSGTRLTVV.

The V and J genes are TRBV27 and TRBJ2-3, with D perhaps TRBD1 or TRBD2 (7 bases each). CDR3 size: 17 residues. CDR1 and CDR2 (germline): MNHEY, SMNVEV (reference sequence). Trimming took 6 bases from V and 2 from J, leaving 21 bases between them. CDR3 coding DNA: TGTGCCAGCAGCCCGGGGAGGGGGCGAATTGCCACAGATACGCAGTATTTT. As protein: CASSPGRGRIATDTQYF.

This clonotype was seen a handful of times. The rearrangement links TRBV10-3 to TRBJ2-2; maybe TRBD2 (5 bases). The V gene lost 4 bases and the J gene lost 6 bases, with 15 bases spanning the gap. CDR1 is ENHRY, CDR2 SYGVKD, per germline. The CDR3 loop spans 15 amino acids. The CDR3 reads CAISVAEGRAGELFF. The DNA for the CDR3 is TGTGCCATCAGTGTTGCTGAGGGCCGAGCCGGGGAGCTGTTTTTT.

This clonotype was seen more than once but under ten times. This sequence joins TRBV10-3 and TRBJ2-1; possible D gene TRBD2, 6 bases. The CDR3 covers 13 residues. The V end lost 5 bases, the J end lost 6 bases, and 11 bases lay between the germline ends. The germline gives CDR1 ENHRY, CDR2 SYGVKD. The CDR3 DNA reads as TGTGCCATCAGTTTCGGGAGCGGCAATGAGCAGTTCTTC. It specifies CAISFGSGNEQFF.

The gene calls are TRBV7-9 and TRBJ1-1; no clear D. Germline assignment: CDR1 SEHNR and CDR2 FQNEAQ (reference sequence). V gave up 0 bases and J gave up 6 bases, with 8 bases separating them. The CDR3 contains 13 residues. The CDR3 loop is CASSLATVAEAFF. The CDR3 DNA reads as TGTGCCAGCAGCTTAGCGACGGTCGCTGAAGCTTTCTTT.

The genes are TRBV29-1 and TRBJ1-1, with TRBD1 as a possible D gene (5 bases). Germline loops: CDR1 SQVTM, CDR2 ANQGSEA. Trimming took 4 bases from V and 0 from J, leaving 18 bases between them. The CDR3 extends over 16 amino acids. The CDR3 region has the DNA TGCAGCGTTGTTGGGGGGGTATGGGGACTGAACACTGAAGCTTTCTTT. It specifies CSVVGGVWGLNTEAFF.

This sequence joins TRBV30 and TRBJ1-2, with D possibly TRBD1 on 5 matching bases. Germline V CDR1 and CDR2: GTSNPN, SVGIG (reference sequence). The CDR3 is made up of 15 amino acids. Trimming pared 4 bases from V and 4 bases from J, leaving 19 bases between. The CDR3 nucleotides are TGTGCCTGGAAGCTCTCCTCCGGGACGGGCTATGGCTACACCTTC. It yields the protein CAWKLSSGTGYGYTF. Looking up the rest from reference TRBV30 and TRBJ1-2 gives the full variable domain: SQTIHQWPATLVQPVGSPLSLECTVEGTSNPNLYWYRQAAGRGLQLLFYSVGIGQISSEVPQNLSASRPQDRQFILSSKKLLLSDSGFYLCAWKLSSGTGYGYTFGSGTRLTVV.

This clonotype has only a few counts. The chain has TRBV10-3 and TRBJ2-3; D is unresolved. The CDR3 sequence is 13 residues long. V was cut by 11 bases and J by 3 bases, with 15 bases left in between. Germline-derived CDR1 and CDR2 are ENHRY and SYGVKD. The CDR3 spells CASRLWVTDTQYF. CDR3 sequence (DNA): TGTGCCTCGCGACTCTGGGTTACAGATACGCAGTATTTT.

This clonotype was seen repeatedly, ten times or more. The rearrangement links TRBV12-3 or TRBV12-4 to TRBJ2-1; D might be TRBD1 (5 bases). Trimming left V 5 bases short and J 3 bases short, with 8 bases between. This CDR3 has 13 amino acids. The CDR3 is CASSETVYNEQFF. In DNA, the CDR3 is TGTGCCAGCAGTGAGACAGTCTACAATGAGCAGTTCTTC.

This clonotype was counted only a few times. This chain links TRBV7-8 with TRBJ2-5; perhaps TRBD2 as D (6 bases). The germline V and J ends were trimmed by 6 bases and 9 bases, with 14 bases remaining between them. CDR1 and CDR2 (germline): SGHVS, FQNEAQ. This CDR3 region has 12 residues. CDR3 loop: CASRAGTEAQYF. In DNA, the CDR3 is TGTGCCAGCAGGGCGGGGACGGAGGCCCAGTACTTC.

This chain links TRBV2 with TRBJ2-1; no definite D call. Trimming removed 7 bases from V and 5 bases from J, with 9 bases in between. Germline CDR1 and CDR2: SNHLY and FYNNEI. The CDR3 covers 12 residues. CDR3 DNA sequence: TGTGCCAGCAATGGGGTAAACAATGAGCAGTTCTTC. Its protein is CASNGVNNEQFF.

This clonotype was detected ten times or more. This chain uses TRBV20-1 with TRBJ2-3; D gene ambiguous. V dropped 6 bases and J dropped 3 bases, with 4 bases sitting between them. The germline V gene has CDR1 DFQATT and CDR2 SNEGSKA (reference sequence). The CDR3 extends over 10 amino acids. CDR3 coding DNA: TGCAGTGCCGGGACAGATACGCAGTATTTT. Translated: CSAGTDTQYF.

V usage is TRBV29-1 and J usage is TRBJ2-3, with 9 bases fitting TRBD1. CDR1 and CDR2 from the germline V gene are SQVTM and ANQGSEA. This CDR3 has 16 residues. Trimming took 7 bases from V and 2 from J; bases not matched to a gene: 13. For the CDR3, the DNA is TGCAGCGCCACCCGACAGGGGGAGGATCACACAGATACGCAGTATTTT. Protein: CSATRQGEDHTDTQYF.

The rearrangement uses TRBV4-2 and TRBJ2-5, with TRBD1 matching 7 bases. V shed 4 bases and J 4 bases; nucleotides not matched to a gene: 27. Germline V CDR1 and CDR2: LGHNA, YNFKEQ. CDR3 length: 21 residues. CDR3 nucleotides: TGTGCCAGCAGCCCGGCAGGTCGGCGAGGGACAGCGTTCGCTCTTCGAGAGACCCAGTACTTC. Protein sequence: CASSPAGRRGTAFALRETQYF.

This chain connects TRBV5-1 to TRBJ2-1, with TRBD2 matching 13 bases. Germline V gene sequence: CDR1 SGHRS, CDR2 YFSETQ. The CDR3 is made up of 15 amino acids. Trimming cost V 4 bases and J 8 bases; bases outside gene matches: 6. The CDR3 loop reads CASSAILAGGHEQFF. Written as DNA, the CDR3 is TGCGCCAGCAGCGCTATACTAGCGGGAGGGCATGAGCAGTTCTTC.

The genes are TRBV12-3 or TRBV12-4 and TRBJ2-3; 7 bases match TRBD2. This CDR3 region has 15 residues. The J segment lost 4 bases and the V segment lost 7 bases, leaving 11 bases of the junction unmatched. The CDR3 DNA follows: TGTGCCAGCACCCGGGGCGGGAGTCTCCCAGATACGCAGTATTTT. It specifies CASTRGGSLPDTQYF.

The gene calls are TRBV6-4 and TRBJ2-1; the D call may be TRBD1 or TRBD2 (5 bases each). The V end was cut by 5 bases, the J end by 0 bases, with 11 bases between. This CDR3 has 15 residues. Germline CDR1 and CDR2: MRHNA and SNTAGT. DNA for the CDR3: TGTGCCAGCAGTCCCTATGGGGGCTCCTACAATGAGCAGTTCTTC. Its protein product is CASSPYGGSYNEQFF.

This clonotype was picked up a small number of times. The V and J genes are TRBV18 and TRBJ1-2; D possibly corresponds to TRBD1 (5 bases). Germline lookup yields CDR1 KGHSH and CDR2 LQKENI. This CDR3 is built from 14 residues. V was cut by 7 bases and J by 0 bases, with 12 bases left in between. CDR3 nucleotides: TGTGCCAGCTTCCGGGACGTAACTAACTATGGCTACACCTTC. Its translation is CASFRDVTNYGYTF. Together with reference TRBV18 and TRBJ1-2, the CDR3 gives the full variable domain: NAGVMQNPRHLVRRRGQEARLRCSPMKGHSHVYWYRQLPEEGLKFMVYLQKENIIDESGMPKERFSAEFPKEGPSILRIQQVVRGDSAAYFCASFRDVTNYGYTFGSGTRLTVV.

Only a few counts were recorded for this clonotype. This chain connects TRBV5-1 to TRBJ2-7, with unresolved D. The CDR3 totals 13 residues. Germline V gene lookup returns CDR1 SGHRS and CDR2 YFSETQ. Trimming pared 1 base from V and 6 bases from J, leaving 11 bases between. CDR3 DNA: TGCGCCAGCAGCTTGAGTCGACCCGTCGAGCAGTACTTC. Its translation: CASSLSRPVEQYF.

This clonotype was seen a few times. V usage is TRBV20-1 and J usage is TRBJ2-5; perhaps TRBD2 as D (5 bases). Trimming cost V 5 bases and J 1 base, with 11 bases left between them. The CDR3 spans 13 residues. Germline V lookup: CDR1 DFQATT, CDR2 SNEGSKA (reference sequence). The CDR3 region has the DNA TGCAGTGCTGTGGACTCCAGCCAAGAGACCCAGTACTTC. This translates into CSAVDSSQETQYF.